The present entry profiles one T cell receptor (beta chain) with its context. The antigen is unknown. The data stem from a study of CD4 T cells in relation to SARS-CoV-2 and coronaviruses. General study results and limits: No donor gave both pre-pandemic and post-infection samples.

CD4+ T cells from unexposed donors were obtained before the COVID-19 pandemic (2011-2018). CD4+ T cells were isolated from the cells after 10 days of culture. Using immunoSEQ multiplex PCR, the repertoire was profiled, and TCRdb retains in-frame clones only, with some absent. The table has roughly 24,000 clones, around 76% seen once. Trimming at V came to 6 bases and at J to 0 bases, leaving 3 bases not matched to a gene. CDR1 LNHDA and CDR2 SQIVND come from the germline V gene (reference sequence). The CDR3 extends over 14 amino acids. This receptor was obtained from a human donor in good health. J is TRBJ2-7 and V is TRBV19; 9 nucleotides align to TRBD1. The sample comprised CD4+ T cells from PBMCs, cultured in vitro. Written as DNA, the CDR3 is TGTGCCAGTAGACGGGACAGGGACTCCTACGAGCAGTACTTC. Translated, it gives CASRRDRDSYEQYF.